Presented here are 21 T cell receptor beta chains from one specimen sequenced in a study of OX40 agonist ivuxolimab in advanced cancers. The table came from immunoSEQ multiplex PCR; TCRdb's copy has only in-frame clones and leaves some out. The profile shows about 100,000 clones, approximately 89% of them singletons. The sequences come from CD4+ or CD8+ T cells sorted from blood, collected in a trial of the OX40 agonist ivuxolimab. These receptors all come from an adult with an advanced solid tumor such as melanoma, head and neck, liver or kidney cancer.

The chain carries TRBV15 and TRBJ1-4, with a tentative D call TRBD1 (5 bases). From germline, CDR1 is LNHNV and CDR2 YYDKDF (reference sequence). CDR3 length: 15 amino acids. Trimming stripped 0 bases from V and 11 bases from J, with 16 bases between. The CDR3 DNA reads as TGTGCCACCAGCAGAGATCTGGCCCGTAGGGGCAAACTGTTTTTT. Protein product: CATSRDLARRGKLFF.

The V gene is TRBV5-8, the J gene TRBJ2-5; 7 bases fit TRBD2. The length of the CDR3 is 11 residues. CDR1 is SGHTS, CDR2 YDEGEE, per germline. V gave up 4 bases and J gave up 9 bases; unmatched junction bases: 3. The DNA for the CDR3 is TGTGCCAGCAGCCTGGGGGGGGCCCAGTACTTC. This sequence encodes CASSLGGAQYF.

V gene TRBV29-1 combines with J gene TRBJ2-7; 7 bases fit TRBD1. The J segment lost 4 bases and the V segment lost 6 bases, leaving 18 bases of the junction unmatched. This CDR3 is 16 amino acids long. Germline loops: CDR1 SQVTM, CDR2 ANQGSEA. The CDR3 sequence is CSVTFPQGGLTYEQYF. In nucleotides, the CDR3 is TGCAGCGTGACTTTCCCCCAAGGGGGCCTGACTTACGAGCAGTACTTC.

The chain recombines TRBV6-5 with TRBJ1-1; D is perhaps TRBD1 (6 bases). Germline CDR1 reads MNHEY; CDR2 reads SVGAGI. V lost 0 bases and J lost 4, with 9 bases in between. The CDR3 length is 14 residues. The CDR3 region is CASSYSWGATEAFF. CDR3 in DNA: TGTGCCAGCAGTTACTCGTGGGGGGCCACTGAAGCTTTCTTT.

The chain joins TRBV6-6 to TRBJ1-1; a weak D match, TRBD1 (6 bases). CDR1 MNHNY and CDR2 SVGAGI come from the germline V gene (reference sequence). This CDR3 region has 16 residues. V was shortened by 2 bases and J by 2 bases, with 15 bases between the two germline ends. CDR3 nucleotide sequence: TGTGCCAGCAGTTACACCCCCCGGACAGAAAACACTGAAGCTTTCTTT. Its translation: CASSYTPRTENTEAFF.

This chain uses TRBV28 with TRBJ1-1; maybe TRBD1 (6 bases). The ends were cut back, 3 bases at V and 10 bases at J, with 18 bases in the middle. The CDR3 is made up of 14 amino acids. From germline, CDR1 is MDHEN and CDR2 SYDVKM. This CDR3 is CASSLGGAVNRAFF. CDR3 bases: TGTGCCAGCAGTTTGGGGGGCGCGGTTAACCGAGCTTTCTTT.

The chain carries TRBV5-6 and TRBJ2-1, with a tentative D call TRBD1 (5 bases). This CDR3 has 14 residues. The V gene lost 3 bases and the J gene lost 6 bases, with 13 bases spanning the gap. Germline V gene sequence: CDR1 SGHDT, CDR2 YYEEEE. The DNA for the CDR3 is TGTGCCAGCAGCTGGGGCCCAATGGGCAATGAGCAGTTCTTC. Protein product: CASSWGPMGNEQFF.

The chain uses TRBV5-1 and TRBJ2-1; 16 nucleotides agree with TRBD2. Trimming took 0 bases from V and 10 from J; bases not matched to a gene: 4. The CDR3 consists of 16 residues. Germline CDR1 reads SGHRS; CDR2 reads YFSETQ. The CDR3 region is CASSLGGLAGGDEQFF. As DNA, the CDR3 is TGCGCCAGCAGCTTGGGGGGACTAGCGGGAGGGGACGAGCAGTTCTTC.

This sequence joins TRBV7-9 and TRBJ1-5; a weak D match, TRBD1 (5 bases). V lost 2 bases to trimming and J lost 4 bases, with 9 bases between them. Germline CDR1 is SEHNR and CDR2 is FQNEAQ (reference sequence). The CDR3 runs to 14 residues. CDR3 protein: CASSLSQGNQPQHF. In DNA form, the CDR3 reads TGTGCCAGCAGCTTAAGTCAGGGTAATCAGCCCCAGCATTTT. The variable domain in full, with the rest retrieved from reference TRBV7-9 and TRBJ1-5, is DTGVSQNPRHKITKRGQNVTFRCDPISEHNRLYWYRQTLGQGPEFLTYFQNEAQLEKSRLLSDRFSAERPKGSFSTLEIQRTEQGDSAMYLCASSLSQGNQPQHFGDGTRLSIL.

In its sample, this clone was seen a few times. The J gene is TRBJ1-5, the V gene TRBV19; weak D call: TRBD1 (5 bases). Trimming left V 10 bases short and J 7 bases short, with 8 bases between. Looked up from germline, CDR1 is LNHDA and CDR2 is SQIVND (reference sequence). The CDR3 loop spans 10 amino acids. Written as DNA, the CDR3 is TGTGCCATTGGGGGGCAGCCCCAGCATTTT. It encodes CAIGGQPQHF.

The chain carries TRBV4-1 and TRBJ2-4; D is tentatively TRBD1 or TRBD2 (6 bases each). Per germline, CDR1 MGHRA and CDR2 YSYEKL. The V and J ends lost 0 bases and 8 bases respectively, with 14 bases between them. The CDR3 consists of 15 residues. CDR3 in amino acids: CASSQEGGNLDIQYF. Written as DNA, the CDR3 is TGCGCCAGCAGCCAAGAAGGGGGGAATTTGGACATTCAGTACTTC.

The chain is built from TRBV11-2 and TRBJ2-3, with D possibly TRBD2 on 5 matching bases. The germline CDR1 and CDR2 sequences are SGHAT and FQNNGV. V lost 6 bases, J lost 1 base, and 14 bases lay in between. This CDR3 is built from 15 residues. The CDR3 DNA is TGTGCCAGCAGTTTTTGGGGAGACGGCACAGATACGCAGTATTTT. Amino acid sequence: CASSFWGDGTDTQYF.

The chain carries TRBV9 and TRBJ2-7, with D perhaps being TRBD1 or TRBD2 (5 bases each). Germline V gene data show CDR1 as SGDLS and CDR2 as YYNGEE. The ends were cut back, 0 bases at V and 3 bases at J, with 10 bases in the middle. CDR3 length: 14 amino acids. The DNA of the CDR3 is TGTGCCAGCAGCGTAGGGGACGGGATCTACGAGCAGTACTTC. Translation: CASSVGDGIYEQYF.

The chain recombines TRBV12-2 with TRBJ2-1; the table calls TRBD2, which could not be checked here. TRBV12-2 has pseudogene status. The CDR3 is 20 amino acids. DNA for the CDR3: TGTGCAAGTCGCTTAGTGGTACGTTGCTTCGGAGGGGATCGCTACAATGAGCAGTTCTTC. Protein product: CASRLVVRCFGGDRYNEQFF.

The chain recombines TRBV5-1 with TRBJ2-5; D uncertain. The V gene lost 0 bases and the J gene lost 2 bases, with 5 bases spanning the gap. Germline CDR1 SGHRS, CDR2 YFSETQ. This CDR3 comprises 13 residues. In DNA, the CDR3 is TGCGCCAGCAGCTTGGCACGTCAAGAGACCCAGTACTTC. Amino acids: CASSLARQETQYF.

V is TRBV6-5 and J is TRBJ2-4, with TRBD1 matching 8 bases. With 5 bases clipped from V and 3 bases from J, the junction kept 3 bases outside the gene matches. The CDR3 totals 14 residues. Looked up from germline, CDR1 is MNHEY and CDR2 is SVGAGI. CDR3 in amino acids: CASSQDRVKNIQYF. CDR3 sequence (DNA): TGTGCCAGCAGTCAGGACAGGGTCAAAAACATTCAGTACTTC.

The rearrangement uses TRBV5-1 and TRBJ2-5, with 7 bases matching TRBD2. Germline-derived CDR1 and CDR2 are SGHRS and YFSETQ. The CDR3 length is 13 residues. The junction had 3 bases not matched to a gene; V was cut back by 3 bases and J by 4 bases. CDR3 coding DNA: TGCGCCAGCAGCTATACTAGCGTAGAGACCCAGTACTTC. Protein sequence: CASSYTSVETQYF.

The rearrangement uses TRBV6-5 and TRBJ2-3, with D uncertain. This CDR3 has 15 residues. Trimming took off 0 bases at V and 0 bases at J, with 7 bases between the two ends. The germline V gene encodes CDR1 MNHEY and CDR2 SVGAGI. Written as DNA, the CDR3 is TGTGCCAGCAGTTACTCGGGCGGTAGCACAGATACGCAGTATTTT. Amino acids: CASSYSGGSTDTQYF.

This chain joins TRBV7-3 and TRBJ2-2; 10 nucleotides line up with TRBD2. The V segment lost 2 bases and the J segment 6 bases; nucleotides outside the gene matches: 6. The CDR3 length is 16 residues. Germline values: CDR1 SGHTA, CDR2 FQGTGA. The DNA for the CDR3 is TGTGCCAGCAGCTTATTACTAGCGGGGAGGTCCGGGGAGCTGTTTTTT. Translated, it gives CASSLLLAGRSGELFF.

This chain links TRBV5-1 with TRBJ2-3; D may be TRBD2 (6 bases). The germline V gene encodes CDR1 SGHRS and CDR2 YFSETQ. The length of the CDR3 is 15 residues. V shed 4 bases and J shed 3 bases, with 15 bases lying between them. The CDR3 region is CASSPLKRETDTQYF. The DNA for the CDR3 is TGCGCCAGCAGCCCCCTAAAACGGGAGACAGATACGCAGTATTTT.

This rearrangement joins TRBV6-1 to TRBJ2-3; 7 bases map to TRBD1. The CDR3 covers 14 residues. V shed 6 bases and J 2 bases; nucleotides not matched to a gene: 5. The germline CDR1 and CDR2 sequences are MNHNS and SASEGT. The CDR3 loop is CASSEGQFTDTQYF. The CDR3, as DNA: TGTGCCAGCAGCGAGGGACAGTTCACAGATACGCAGTATTTT.